A single sample is the source of the 8 T cell receptor beta chains below, sequenced in a study of T cell responses to AZD1222 COVID-19 vaccine. Assay: immunoSEQ multiplex PCR; the TCRdb copy retains only in-frame clones and omits some. The top ten hold less than 2.5% of the sample, which has under 120,000 clones, approximately 90% seen once. The sample was peripheral blood, taken 28 days after the second AZD1222 dose. The receptors derive from an adult who received the AZD1222 COVID-19 vaccine.

The chain uses TRBV7-9 and TRBJ1-1, with D perhaps TRBD1 (6 bases). CDR1 is SEHNR and CDR2 is FQNEAQ in the germline V gene (reference sequence). V lost 1 base to trimming and J lost 4 bases, with 10 bases between them. The CDR3 has 14 residues. In DNA, the CDR3 is TGTGCCAGCAGCTTAGGCGGACAGTTCACTGAAGCTTTCTTT. Protein sequence: CASSLGGQFTEAFF.

This chain connects TRBV9 to TRBJ2-4; 8 positions agree with TRBD2. The CDR3 is made up of 17 amino acids. The germline V gene encodes CDR1 SGDLS and CDR2 YYNGEE. The J segment lost 0 bases and the V segment lost 3 bases, leaving 8 bases of the junction unmatched. In nucleotides, the CDR3 is TGTGCCAGCAGCGCGACAACTAGCGGAATAGCCAAAAACATTCAGTACTTC. Translated: CASSATTSGIAKNIQYF.

This clone was observed a few times. The chain joins TRBV15 to TRBJ1-5, with 9 nucleotides matching TRBD1. Germline loops: CDR1 LNHNV, CDR2 YYDKDF (reference sequence). The ends lost 0 bases at V and 6 bases at J; junction bases unmatched: 6. The CDR3 loop spans 16 amino acids. The CDR3 is CATSRDQQGAGQPQHF. Written as DNA, the CDR3 is TGTGCCACCAGCAGAGATCAACAGGGGGCTGGTCAGCCCCAGCATTTT.

This clone was seen just once. Written as DNA, the CDR3 is TGTGCTAGTGGTTTGTACCCCTCCCCCTTAGCGGTTAAGTTTAATGAGCAGTTCTTC. The encoded protein is CASGLYPSPLAVKFNEQFF. This chain uses TRBV12-5 with TRBJ2-1; a weak D match, TRBD2 (6 bases). The V gene lost 2 bases and the J gene lost 7 bases, with 27 bases spanning the gap. CDR1 and CDR2 from the germline V gene are LGHNT and FRNRAP. The CDR3 is made up of 19 amino acids. Full variable domain (rest looked up from reference TRBV12-5 and TRBJ2-1): DARVTQTPRHKVTEMGQEVTMRCQPILGHNTVFWYRQTMMQGLELLAYFRNRAPLDDSGMPKDRFSAEMPDATLATLKIQPSEPRDSAVYFCASGLYPSPLAVKFNEQFFGPGTRLTVL.

The chain combines TRBV28 with TRBJ1-2; D possibly corresponds to TRBD1 (6 bases). Trimming removed 4 bases at V and 4 bases at J, with 16 bases between. The CDR3 has 15 residues. Germline V gene sequence: CDR1 MDHEN, CDR2 SYDVKM. As DNA, the CDR3 is TGTGCCAGCAGTTGGGGGATGGACAGACCCTATGGCTACACCTTC. Protein product: CASSWGMDRPYGYTF.

The genes are TRBV5-6 and TRBJ1-5; D unresolved. Deletions cut 4 bases from V and 7 bases from J, with 12 bases between. Germline CDR1 SGHDT, CDR2 YYEEEE. The CDR3 spans 13 residues. The DNA for the CDR3 is TGTGCCAGCAGCCGCTTTGCTGGGCAGCCCCAGCATTTT. Its protein product is CASSRFAGQPQHF.

This chain uses TRBV19 with TRBJ1-1; D is ambiguous. V gave up 5 bases and J gave up 0 bases, with 7 bases separating them. CDR3 length: 13 amino acids. The germline V gene has CDR1 LNHDA and CDR2 SQIVND (reference sequence). The CDR3 sequence is CASSSSLNTEAFF. In DNA form, the CDR3 reads TGTGCCAGTAGTTCCTCGTTGAACACTGAAGCTTTCTTT.

The chain uses TRBV5-5 and TRBJ1-2; D remains unclear. CDR1 is SGHKS and CDR2 is YYEKEE in the germline V gene (reference sequence). V gave up 2 bases and J gave up 0 bases, with 5 bases separating them. This CDR3 has 13 residues. The DNA of the CDR3 is TGTGCCAGCAGCTTCCAGGCTAACTATGGCTACACCTTC. It codes for CASSFQANYGYTF.